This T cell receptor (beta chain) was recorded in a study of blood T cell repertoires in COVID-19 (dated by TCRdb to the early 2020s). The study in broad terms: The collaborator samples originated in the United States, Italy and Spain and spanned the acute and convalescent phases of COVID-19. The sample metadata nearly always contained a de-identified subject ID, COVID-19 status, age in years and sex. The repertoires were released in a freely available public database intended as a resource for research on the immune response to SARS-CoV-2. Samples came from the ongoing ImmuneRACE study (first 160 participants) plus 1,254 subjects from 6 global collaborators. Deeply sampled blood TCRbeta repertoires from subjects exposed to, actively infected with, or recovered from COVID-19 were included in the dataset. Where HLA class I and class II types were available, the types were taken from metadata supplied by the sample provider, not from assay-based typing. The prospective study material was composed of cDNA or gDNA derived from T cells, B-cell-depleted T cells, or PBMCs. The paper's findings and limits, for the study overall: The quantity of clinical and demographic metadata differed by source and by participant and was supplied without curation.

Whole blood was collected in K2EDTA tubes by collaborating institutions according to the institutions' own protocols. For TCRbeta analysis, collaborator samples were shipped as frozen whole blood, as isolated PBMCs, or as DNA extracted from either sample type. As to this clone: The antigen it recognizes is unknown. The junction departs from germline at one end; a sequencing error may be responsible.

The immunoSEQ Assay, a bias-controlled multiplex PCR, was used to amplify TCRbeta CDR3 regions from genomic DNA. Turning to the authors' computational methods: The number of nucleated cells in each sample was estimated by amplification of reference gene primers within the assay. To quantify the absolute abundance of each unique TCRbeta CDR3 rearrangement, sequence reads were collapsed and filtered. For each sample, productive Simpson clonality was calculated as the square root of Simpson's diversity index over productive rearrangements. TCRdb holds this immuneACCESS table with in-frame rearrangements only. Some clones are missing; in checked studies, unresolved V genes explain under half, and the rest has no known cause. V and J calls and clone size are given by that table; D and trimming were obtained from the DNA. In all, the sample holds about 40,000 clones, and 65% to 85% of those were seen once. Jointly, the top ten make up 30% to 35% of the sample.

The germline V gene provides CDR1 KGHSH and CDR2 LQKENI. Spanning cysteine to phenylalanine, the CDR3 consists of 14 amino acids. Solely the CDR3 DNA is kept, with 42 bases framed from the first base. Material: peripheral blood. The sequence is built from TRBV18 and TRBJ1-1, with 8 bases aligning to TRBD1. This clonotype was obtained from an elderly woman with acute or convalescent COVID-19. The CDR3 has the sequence CASSPRTGHTEAFF. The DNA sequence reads TGTGCCAGCTCCCCACGGACAGGGCACACTGAAGCTTTCTTT.